This entry describes one TCR beta chain. Used for diagnoses were clinical symptoms, serum thyroxine and TRAb, thyroid ultrasound and orbital computed tomography. Isolation of PBMCs was performed on about 10 ml fresh peripheral blood. Per the germline V gene, CDR1 is SSHAT and CDR2 is FNYEAQ (reference sequence). CDR3 size: 19 residues. V lost 0 bases and J lost 3, with 21 bases in between. This sample was included in a study of T cells in Graves' hyperthyroidism and ophthalmopathy. TCR beta CDR3 regions were amplified from RNA. HTBI primers drove first-round RT-PCR of the TCR CDR3. Each CDR3 protein is one row after TCRdb ran MiXCR on the multiplex PCR reads. The sample comprises 500,000 to 750,000 distinct CDR3 sequences, 15% to 18% of which are singletons, and less than 9.5% rests with the top ten.

Material: blood. The TCR originated in a woman aged 30 to 39 with Graves' hyperthyroidism. The genes are TRBV7-7 and TRBJ2-1; possible D gene TRBD1, 6 bases. The CDR3 sequence: CASSLATKRTGLNYNEQFF. The CDR3 DNA sequence: TGTGCCAGCAGCTTAGCTACCAAGCGTACAGGGCTGAACTACAATGAGCAGTTCTTC.